The clone carrying this T cell receptor (beta chain) is judged medium-sized (0.01 to 0.1%). Its specificity is not known. From the 5' RACE reads, TCRdb called clonotypes with MiXCR, one entry per CDR3 protein. The data hold 62,000 or so distinct CDR3 sequences, with roughly 28% observed a single time. Tregs were sorted as CD4+CD25+CD127-/low cells. Notes on the study in general: Tumor Tregs overlapped most with tumor, then blood, naive CD4+ cells.

V was trimmed by 5 bases and J by 5 bases, leaving 12 bases between them. The CDR3 has 13 amino acids. Per germline, CDR1 MNHEY and CDR2 SVGEGT. What was sequenced was tumor-infiltrating Tregs sorted from the breast tumor. This TCR was recovered from a female donor with breast cancer. The chain joins TRBV6-2 or TRBV6-3 to TRBJ1-2; a possible D gene is TRBD1 (5 bases). The DNA for the CDR3 is TGTGCCAGCAGTCTCGACGGGGGATATGGCTACACCTTC. As protein: CASSLDGGYGYTF.